The present entry profiles one T cell receptor (beta chain) with its context. No cognate antigen has been identified for it. Base-call qualities are not available, and no considerably larger clone is one nucleotide away. The collaborating institutions used their own protocols to collect whole blood in K2EDTA tubes. For TCRbeta analysis, collaborator samples were shipped as frozen whole blood, as isolated PBMCs, or as DNA extracted from either sample type. From its cysteine to its phenylalanine, the CDR3 spans 16 amino acids. Solely the CDR3 DNA is kept, with 48 bases framed from the first base. The germline V gene yields SGHVS for CDR1 and FNYEAQ for CDR2. V is cut back by 1 base and J by 6 bases, with 8 bases in the junction unmatched. This sample was taken from a study of blood T cell repertoires in COVID-19 (dated by TCRdb to 2018 to 2021). For context, the study as a whole: Samples from collaborators originated in the United States, Italy and Spain and spanned both the acute and convalescent phases of COVID-19. Sample metadata almost always included a de-identified subject ID, COVID-19 status, age in years and sex. A freely available public database, intended as a resource for researchers studying the immune response to SARS-CoV-2, is where the repertoires were released. Where available, HLA class I and class II types were taken from metadata supplied by the sample provider and were not determined by assay-based typing. Deeply sampled blood TCRbeta repertoires from subjects exposed to, actively infected with, or recovered from COVID-19 were included in the dataset. The samples were drawn from two sources: the first 160 participants of the ongoing ImmuneRACE study, and 1,200 or so subjects contributed by 6 global collaborators. The prospective study material was composed of cDNA or gDNA derived from T cells, B-cell-depleted T cells, or PBMCs.

The immunoSEQ Assay, a bias-controlled multiplex PCR, was used to amplify TCRbeta CDR3 regions from genomic DNA. The authors' analysis ran thus. The number of nucleated cells in each sample was estimated from the amplification of reference gene primers within the assay. To quantify the absolute abundance of each unique TCRbeta CDR3 rearrangement, sequence reads were collapsed and filtered. Productive Simpson clonality was computed per sample as the square root of Simpson's diversity index over productive rearrangements. Sourced from immuneACCESS, this table was stored by TCRdb with only in-frame sequences that have V and J called. A share of the clones is absent; for the studies checked, an unresolved V gene accounts for under half, and the remainder has no known explanation. V and J calls and clone size are copied from that table; D and trimming were computed from the DNA. The sample data list about 50,000 clones, and about 90% of these were observed just once. The top ten clones comprise 20% to 25% of the sample.

Summary of the overall study and its limitations: The amount of clinical and demographic metadata varied by source and participant and was provided uncurated.

The chain is encoded by TRBV7-6 joined to TRBJ2-3; 9 nucleotides in the junction match TRBD1. The material sequenced was peripheral blood. The sequence derives from a human donor in a cohort sampled during active COVID-19. The DNA reads TGTGCCAGCAGCTTAGGGACAGGGGAGATGGCGGATACGCAGTATTTT. The encoded protein is CASSLGTGEMADTQYF.